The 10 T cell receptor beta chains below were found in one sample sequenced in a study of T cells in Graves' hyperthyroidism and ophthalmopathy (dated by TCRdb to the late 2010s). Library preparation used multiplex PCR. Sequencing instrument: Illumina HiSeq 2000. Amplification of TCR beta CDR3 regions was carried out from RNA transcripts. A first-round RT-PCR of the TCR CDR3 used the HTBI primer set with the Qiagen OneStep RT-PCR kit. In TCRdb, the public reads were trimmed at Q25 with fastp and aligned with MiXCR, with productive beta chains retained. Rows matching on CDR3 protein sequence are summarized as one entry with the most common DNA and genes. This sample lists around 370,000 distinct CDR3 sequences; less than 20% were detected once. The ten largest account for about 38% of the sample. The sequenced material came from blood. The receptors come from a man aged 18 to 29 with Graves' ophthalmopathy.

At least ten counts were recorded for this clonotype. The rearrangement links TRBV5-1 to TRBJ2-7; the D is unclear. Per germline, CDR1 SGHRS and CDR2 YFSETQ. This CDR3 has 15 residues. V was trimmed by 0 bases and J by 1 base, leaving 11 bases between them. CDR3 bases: TGCGCCAGCAGCTTGGTGGCACCCGATTCCTACGAGCAGTACTTC. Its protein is CASSLVAPDSYEQYF.

The CDR3 bases are TGCGCCAGCAGCCAAGGGACGGGGTCAGGCAATGAGCAGTTCTTC. It is translated as CASSQGTGSGNEQFF. The chain links TRBV4-1 to TRBJ2-1; weak D call: TRBD2 (5 bases). The CDR3 sequence is 15 residues long. The V end lost 1 base, the J end lost 6 bases, and 13 bases lay between the germline ends. CDR1 MGHRA and CDR2 YSYEKL come from the germline V gene.

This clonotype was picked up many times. For the CDR3, the DNA is TGTGCCAGCAGCCCAACAGGGGTTGCTAATGAAAAACTGTTTTTT. Amino acids: CASSPTGVANEKLFF. The V gene is TRBV7-7, the J gene TRBJ1-4; 7 bases agree with TRBD1. The germline V gene has CDR1 SSHAT and CDR2 FNYEAQ (reference sequence). The ends lost 5 bases at V and 3 bases at J; junction bases unmatched: 6. CDR3 length: 15 residues.

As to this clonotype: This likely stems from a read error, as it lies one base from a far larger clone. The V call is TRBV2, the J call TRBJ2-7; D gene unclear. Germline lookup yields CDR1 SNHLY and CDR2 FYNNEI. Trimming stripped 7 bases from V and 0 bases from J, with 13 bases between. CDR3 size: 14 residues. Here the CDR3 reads CASTPGLSSYEQYF. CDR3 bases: TGTGCCAGCACCCCCGGTCTAAGCTCCTACGAGCAGTACTTC.

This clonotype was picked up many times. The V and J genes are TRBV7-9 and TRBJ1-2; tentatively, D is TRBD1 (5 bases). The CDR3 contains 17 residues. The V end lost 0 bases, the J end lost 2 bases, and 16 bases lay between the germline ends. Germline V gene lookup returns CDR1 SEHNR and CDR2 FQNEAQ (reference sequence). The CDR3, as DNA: TGTGCCAGCAGCTTAGCCCAAGACGGGACTCTGAACTATGGCTACACCTTC. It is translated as CASSLAQDGTLNYGYTF.

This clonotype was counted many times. The DNA for the CDR3 is TGTGCCAGCAGCTTAGACCCGGGCTCAGGAGGCTACACCTTC. Its translation is CASSLDPGSGGYTF. The V call is TRBV11-2, the J call TRBJ1-2, with D hard to call. Trimming removed 0 bases at V and 8 bases at J, with 13 bases between. Germline assignment: CDR1 SGHAT and CDR2 FQNNGV. The CDR3 is made up of 14 amino acids.

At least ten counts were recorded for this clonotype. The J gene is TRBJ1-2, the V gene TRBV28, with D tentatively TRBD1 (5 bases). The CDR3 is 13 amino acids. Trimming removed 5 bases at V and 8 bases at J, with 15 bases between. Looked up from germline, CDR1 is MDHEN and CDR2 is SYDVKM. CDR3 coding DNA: TGTGCCAGCAGTCCGGGGGGGGTGCAGGGCTACACCTTC. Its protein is CASSPGGVQGYTF.

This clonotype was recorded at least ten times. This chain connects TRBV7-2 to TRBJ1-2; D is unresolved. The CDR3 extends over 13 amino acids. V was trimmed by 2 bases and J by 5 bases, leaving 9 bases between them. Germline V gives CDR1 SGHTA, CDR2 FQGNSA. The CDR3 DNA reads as TGTGCCAGCAGCTTATCGAACAAGTATGGCTACACCTTC. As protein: CASSLSNKYGYTF.

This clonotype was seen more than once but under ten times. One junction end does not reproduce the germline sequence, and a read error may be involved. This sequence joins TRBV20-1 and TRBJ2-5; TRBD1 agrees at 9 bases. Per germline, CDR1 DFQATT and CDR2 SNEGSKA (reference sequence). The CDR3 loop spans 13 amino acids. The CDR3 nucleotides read TGCAGTGCTGGAGGGACAGGGAAAGAGACCAAGTACTTC. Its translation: CSAGGTGKETKYF.

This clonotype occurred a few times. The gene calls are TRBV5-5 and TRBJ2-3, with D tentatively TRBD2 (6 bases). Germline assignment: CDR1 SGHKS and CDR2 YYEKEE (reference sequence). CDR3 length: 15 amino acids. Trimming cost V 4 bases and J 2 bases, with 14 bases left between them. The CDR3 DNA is TGTGCCAGCAGCCAAGGAGGGCAGGCCACAGATACGCAGTATTTT. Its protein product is CASSQGGQATDTQYF.